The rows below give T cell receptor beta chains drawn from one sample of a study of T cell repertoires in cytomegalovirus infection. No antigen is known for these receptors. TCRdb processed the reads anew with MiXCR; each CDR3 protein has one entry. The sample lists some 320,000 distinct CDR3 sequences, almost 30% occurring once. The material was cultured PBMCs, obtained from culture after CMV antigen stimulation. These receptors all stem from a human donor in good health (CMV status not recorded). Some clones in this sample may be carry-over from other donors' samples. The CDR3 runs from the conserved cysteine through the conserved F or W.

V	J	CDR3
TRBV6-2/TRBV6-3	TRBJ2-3	CASSYNSPRSTDTQYF
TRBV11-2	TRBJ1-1	CASSSVAGSGTEAFF
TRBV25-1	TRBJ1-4	CASSEDGPREKLFF
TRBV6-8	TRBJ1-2	CASSYRDPVGYGYTF
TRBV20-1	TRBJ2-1	CSAGLAAAILNYNEQFF
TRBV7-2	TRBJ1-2	CASSPDRVDGYTF
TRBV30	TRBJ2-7	CATGQGLGEQYF
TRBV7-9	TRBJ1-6	CASSQLGLRSPLHF
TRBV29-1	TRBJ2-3	CSVVGQVVQDTQYF
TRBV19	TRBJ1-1	CASRARENTEAFF
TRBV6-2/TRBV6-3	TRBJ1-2	CASSYGTGHGYTF